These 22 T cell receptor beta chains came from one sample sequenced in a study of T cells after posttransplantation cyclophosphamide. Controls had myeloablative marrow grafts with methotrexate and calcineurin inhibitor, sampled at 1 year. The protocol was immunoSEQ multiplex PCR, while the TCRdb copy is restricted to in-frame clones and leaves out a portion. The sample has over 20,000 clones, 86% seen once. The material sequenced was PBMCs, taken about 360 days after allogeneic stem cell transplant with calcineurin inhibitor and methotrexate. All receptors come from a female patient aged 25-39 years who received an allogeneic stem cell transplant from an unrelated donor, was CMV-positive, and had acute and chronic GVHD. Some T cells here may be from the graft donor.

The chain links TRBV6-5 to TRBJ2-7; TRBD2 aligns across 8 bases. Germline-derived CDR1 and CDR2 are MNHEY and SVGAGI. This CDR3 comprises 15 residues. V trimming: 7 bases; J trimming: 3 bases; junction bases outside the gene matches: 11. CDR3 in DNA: TGTGCCAGCAAGGGGTTGTTCGGGGGGGACTACGAGCAGTACTTC. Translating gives CASKGLFGGDYEQYF.

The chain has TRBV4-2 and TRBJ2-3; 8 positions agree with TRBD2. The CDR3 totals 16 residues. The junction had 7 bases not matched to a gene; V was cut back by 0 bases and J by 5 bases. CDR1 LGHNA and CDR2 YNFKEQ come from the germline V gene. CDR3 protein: CASSQELSGGGDTQYF. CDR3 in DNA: TGTGCCAGCAGCCAAGAGTTGAGCGGGGGTGGAGATACGCAGTATTTT.

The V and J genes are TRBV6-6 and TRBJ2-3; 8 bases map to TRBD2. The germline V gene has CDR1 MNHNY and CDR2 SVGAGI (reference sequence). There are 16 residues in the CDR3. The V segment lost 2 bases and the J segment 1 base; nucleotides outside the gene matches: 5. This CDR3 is CASSYPSGSGTDTQYF. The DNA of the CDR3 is TGTGCCAGCAGTTACCCTAGCGGGTCTGGCACAGATACGCAGTATTTT.

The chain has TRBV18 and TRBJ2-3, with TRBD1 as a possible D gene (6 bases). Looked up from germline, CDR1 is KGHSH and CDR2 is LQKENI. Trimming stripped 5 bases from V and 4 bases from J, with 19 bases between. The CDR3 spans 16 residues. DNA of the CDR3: TGTGCCAGCTCATCCGGGGTGGGGACAATGGCAGATACGCAGTATTTT. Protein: CASSSGVGTMADTQYF.

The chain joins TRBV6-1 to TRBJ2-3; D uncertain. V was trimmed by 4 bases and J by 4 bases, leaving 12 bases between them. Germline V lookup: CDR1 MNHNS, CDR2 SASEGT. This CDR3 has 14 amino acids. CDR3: CASSAWATADTQYF. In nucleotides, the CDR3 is TGTGCCAGCAGTGCGTGGGCCACGGCAGATACGCAGTATTTT.

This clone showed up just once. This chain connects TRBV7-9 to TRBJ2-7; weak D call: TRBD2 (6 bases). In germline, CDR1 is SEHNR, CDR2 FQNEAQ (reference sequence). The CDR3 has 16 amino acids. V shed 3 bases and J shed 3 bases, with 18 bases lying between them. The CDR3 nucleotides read TGTGCCAGCAGCTTTCTCGTGGGGCGGGGACGCTACGAGCAGTACTTC. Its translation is CASSFLVGRGRYEQYF.

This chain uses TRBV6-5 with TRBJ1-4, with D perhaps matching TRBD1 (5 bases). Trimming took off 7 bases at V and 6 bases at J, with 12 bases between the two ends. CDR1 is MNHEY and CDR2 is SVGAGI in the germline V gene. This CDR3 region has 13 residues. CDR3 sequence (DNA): TGTGCCAGCACCCCGGCAGGGTATGAAAAACTGTTTTTT. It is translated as CASTPAGYEKLFF.

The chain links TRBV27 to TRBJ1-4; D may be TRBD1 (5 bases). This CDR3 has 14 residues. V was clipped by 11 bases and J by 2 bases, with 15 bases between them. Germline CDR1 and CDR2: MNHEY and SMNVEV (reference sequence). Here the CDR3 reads CAAGRGGTNEKLFF. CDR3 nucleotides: TGTGCCGCTGGGCGGGGGGGTACTAATGAAAAACTGTTTTTT.

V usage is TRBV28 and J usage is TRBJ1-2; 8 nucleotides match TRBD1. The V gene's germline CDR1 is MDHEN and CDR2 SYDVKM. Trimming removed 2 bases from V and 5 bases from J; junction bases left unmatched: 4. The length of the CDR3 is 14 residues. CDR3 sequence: CASSLPTGVYGYTF. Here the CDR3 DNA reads TGTGCCAGCAGTTTACCGACAGGGGTATATGGCTACACCTTC.

The CDR3 loop is CASSLAPGSYNEQFF. CDR3 nucleotide sequence: TGTGCCAGCAGTTTAGCCCCAGGCAGCTACAATGAGCAGTTCTTC. This rearrangement joins TRBV27 to TRBJ2-1; the D is unclear. V shed 2 bases and J shed 3 bases, with 11 bases lying between them. Germline loops: CDR1 MNHEY, CDR2 SMNVEV (reference sequence). This CDR3 is built from 15 residues.

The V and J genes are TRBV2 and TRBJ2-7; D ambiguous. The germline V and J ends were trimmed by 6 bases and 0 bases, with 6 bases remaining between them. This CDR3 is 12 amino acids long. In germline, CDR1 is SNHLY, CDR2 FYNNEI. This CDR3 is CASSFSSYEQYF. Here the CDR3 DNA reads TGTGCCAGCAGCTTCTCCTCCTACGAGCAGTACTTC.

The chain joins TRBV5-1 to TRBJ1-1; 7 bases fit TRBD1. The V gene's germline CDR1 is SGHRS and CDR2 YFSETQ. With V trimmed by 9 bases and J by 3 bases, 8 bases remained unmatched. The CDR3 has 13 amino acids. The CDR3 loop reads CATGTGTDTEAFF. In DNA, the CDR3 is TGCGCCACCGGAACCGGGACAGACACTGAAGCTTTCTTT.

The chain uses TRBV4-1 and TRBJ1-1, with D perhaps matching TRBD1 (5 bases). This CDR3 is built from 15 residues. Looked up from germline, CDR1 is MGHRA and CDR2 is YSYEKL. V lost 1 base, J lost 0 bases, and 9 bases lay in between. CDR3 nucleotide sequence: TGCGCCAGCAGCCAAGGTGGGGGGATGAACACTGAAGCTTTCTTT. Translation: CASSQGGGMNTEAFF.

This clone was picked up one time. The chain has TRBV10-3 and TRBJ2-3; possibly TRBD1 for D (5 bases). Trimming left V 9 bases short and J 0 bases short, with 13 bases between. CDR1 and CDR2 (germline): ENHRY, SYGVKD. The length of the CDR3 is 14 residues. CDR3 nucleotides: TGTGCCATTAACAGGAGAACTAGCACAGATACGCAGTATTTT. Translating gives CAINRRTSTDTQYF.

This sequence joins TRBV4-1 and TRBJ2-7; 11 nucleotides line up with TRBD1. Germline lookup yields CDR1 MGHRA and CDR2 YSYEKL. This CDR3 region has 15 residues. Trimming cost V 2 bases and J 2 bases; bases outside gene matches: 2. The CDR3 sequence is CASSQPGQGAYEQYF. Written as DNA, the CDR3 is TGCGCCAGCAGCCAACCGGGACAGGGGGCCTACGAGCAGTACTTC.

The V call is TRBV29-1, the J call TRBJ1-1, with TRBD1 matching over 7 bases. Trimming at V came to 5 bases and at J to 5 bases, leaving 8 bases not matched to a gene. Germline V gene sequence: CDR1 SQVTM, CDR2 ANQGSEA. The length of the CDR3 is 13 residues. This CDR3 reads CSVFTGQETEAFF. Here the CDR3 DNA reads TGCAGCGTTTTCACTGGACAGGAGACTGAAGCTTTCTTT.

CDR3 region: CASSLLGVQGAQDTQYF. CDR3 coding DNA: TGTGCCAGCAGTTTACTCGGTGTGCAGGGGGCTCAAGATACGCAGTATTTT. The chain joins TRBV27 to TRBJ2-3, with 8 positions matching TRBD1. Germline loops: CDR1 MNHEY, CDR2 SMNVEV (reference sequence). V dropped 2 bases and J dropped 5; count of bases not matched to a gene: 12. The CDR3 spans 17 residues.

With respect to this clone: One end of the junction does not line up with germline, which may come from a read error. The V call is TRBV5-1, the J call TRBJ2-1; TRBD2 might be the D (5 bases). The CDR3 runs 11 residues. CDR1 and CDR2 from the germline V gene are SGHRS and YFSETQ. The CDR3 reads CASSLGGIRVF. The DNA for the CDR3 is TGCGCCAGCAGCTTGGGAGGGATTAGGGTCTTC.

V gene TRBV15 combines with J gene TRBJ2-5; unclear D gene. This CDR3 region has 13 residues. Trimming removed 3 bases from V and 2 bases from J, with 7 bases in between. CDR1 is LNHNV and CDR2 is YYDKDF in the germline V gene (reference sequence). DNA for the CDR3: TGTGCCACCAGCAGGAGGCTGCAAGAGACCCAGTACTTC. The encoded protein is CATSRRLQETQYF.

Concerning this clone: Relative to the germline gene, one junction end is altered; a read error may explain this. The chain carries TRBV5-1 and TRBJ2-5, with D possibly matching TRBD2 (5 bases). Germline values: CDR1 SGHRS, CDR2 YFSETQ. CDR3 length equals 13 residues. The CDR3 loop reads CVSWGRGEETQYF. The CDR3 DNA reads TGCGTCAGCTGGGGTCGGGGAGAGGAGACCCAGTACTTC.

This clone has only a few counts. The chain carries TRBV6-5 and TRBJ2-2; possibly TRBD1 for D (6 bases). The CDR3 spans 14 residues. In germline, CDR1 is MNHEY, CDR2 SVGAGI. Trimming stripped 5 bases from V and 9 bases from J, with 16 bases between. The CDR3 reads CASSASGAYRELFF. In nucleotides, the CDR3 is TGTGCCAGCAGTGCTTCAGGGGCTTATAGGGAGCTGTTTTTT.

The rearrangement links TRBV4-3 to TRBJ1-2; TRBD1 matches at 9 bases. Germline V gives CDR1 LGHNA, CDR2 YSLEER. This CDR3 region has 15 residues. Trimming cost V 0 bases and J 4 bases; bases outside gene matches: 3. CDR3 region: CASSQDRDRAYGYTF. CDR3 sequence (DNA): TGCGCCAGCAGCCAAGATAGGGACAGGGCCTATGGCTACACCTTC.